The present TCR beta chain was sequenced within a study of shared clonotypes between healthy human individuals. Findings of the study overall: Among non-shared clonotypes, generation probabilities were lower than among those shared by all four donors.

As concerns this clone: Its antigen is not known.

Germline V gene data show CDR1 as SGHNT and CDR2 as YENEEA. Trimming removed 5 bases from V and 7 bases from J; junction bases left unmatched: 10. This CDR3 spans 15 amino acids. TCRdb's table, derived via immunoSEQ multiplex PCR, lists solely in-frame clones and lacks some. The sample yields about 530,000 clones, almost 97% seen once. The chain combines TRBV11-3 with TRBJ2-1; the match to TRBD2 covers 8 bases. This TCR came from a woman aged 30 to 39 in good health. Input material: naive CD4+ T cells sorted from blood. The subset here: CD45RA+ positively selected. This CDR3 reads CASSPRGRRENEQFF. As DNA, the CDR3 is TGTGCCAGCAGCCCCCGCGGGAGGAGGGAGAATGAGCAGTTCTTC.